Below are 8 T cell receptor beta chains sequenced from a single sample in a study of PD-1 blockade in classical Hodgkin lymphoma. Assay: immunoSEQ multiplex PCR; the TCRdb copy retains only in-frame clones and omits some. The sample carries around 4,200 clones, about two thirds recorded once. As to time point: cycle 4 day 1 (C4D1), after 5 to 7 weeks of nivolumab. Patients all relapsed after autologous stem cell transplantation, and there was variation in brentuximab vedotin exposure. Isolated CD8+ T cells were derived from thawed PBMCs through magnetic negative selection. This specimen consisted of CD8+ T cells from blood, obtained before the fourth cycle of nivolumab. The receptor set was obtained from a human donor with classical Hodgkin lymphoma.

The rearrangement joins TRBV27 to TRBJ2-3; the match to TRBD1 covers 9 bases. Trimming removed 4 bases from V and 11 bases from J; junction bases left unmatched: 4. CDR1 and CDR2 (germline): MNHEY, SMNVEV (reference sequence). The CDR3 is 12 residues long. CDR3 in DNA: TGTGCCAGCAGTTCACAGGGGGCTGAGCAGTATTTT. Its translation is CASSSQGAEQYF.

The DNA of the CDR3 is TGTGCCACCCAGAAAGCGGGACGCGAGCAGTACGTC. Protein: CATQKAGREQYV. V and J are TRBV6-4 and TRBJ2-7; 7 bases agree with TRBD2. The CDR3 has 12 residues. With 10 bases clipped from V and 6 bases from J, the junction kept 9 bases outside the gene matches. CDR1 is MRHNA, CDR2 SNTAGT, per germline.

V is TRBV9 and J is TRBJ1-2; D is ambiguous. This CDR3 has 13 residues. Germline CDR1 reads SGDLS; CDR2 reads YYNGEE. Trimming removed 3 bases at V and 5 bases at J, with 11 bases between. Written as DNA, the CDR3 is TGTGCCAGCAGCGCATGGACCGAGTATGGCTACACCTTC. Protein sequence: CASSAWTEYGYTF.

The chain has TRBV19 and TRBJ1-1; D is undetermined. Looked up from germline, CDR1 is LNHDA and CDR2 is SQIVND (reference sequence). The CDR3 runs to 14 residues. V was pared by 5 bases and J by 1 base, with 11 bases between. This CDR3 is CASSLTLWNTEAFF. DNA for the CDR3: TGTGCCAGTAGTTTGACTCTTTGGAACACTGAAGCTTTCTTT.

This clone was seen a handful of times. This CDR3 reads CAVVAGVRTNEQFF. As DNA, the CDR3 is TGTGCAGTAGTAGCGGGAGTTCGTACTAATGAGCAGTTCTTC. The chain is built from TRBV7-8 and TRBJ2-1; TRBD2 aligns across 9 bases. Germline V gene lookup returns CDR1 SGHVS and CDR2 FQNEAQ. This CDR3 spans 14 amino acids.

This clone was seen a single time. V is TRBV13 and J is TRBJ2-7; 10 nucleotides match TRBD1. CDR3 size: 14 residues. Trimming at V came to 4 bases and at J to 6 bases, leaving 6 bases not matched to a gene. Germline CDR1 is PRHDT and CDR2 is FYEKMQ (reference sequence). As DNA, the CDR3 is TGTGCCAGCAGCTCGACAGGGGGCGGTAGCGAGCAGTACTTC. Protein sequence: CASSSTGGGSEQYF.

This chain uses TRBV5-3 with TRBJ1-1, with TRBD1 identical over 8 bases. TRBV5-3 is identified as an open reading frame with a role that is uncertain. Trimming cost V 4 bases and J 3 bases; bases outside gene matches: 11. This CDR3 is built from 16 residues. CDR3 region: CARSLGGRGRDTEAFF. CDR3 coding DNA: TGTGCCAGAAGCCTGGGGGGCAGGGGGCGCGACACTGAAGCTTTCTTT.

The genes are TRBV11-2 and TRBJ1-5; D remains ambiguous. CDR3 length: 12 residues. The germline CDR1 and CDR2 sequences are SGHAT and FQNNGV. Trimming removed 1 base at V and 6 bases at J, with 4 bases between. CDR3 nucleotide sequence: TGTGCCAGCAGCTTAGGGTCTCAGCCCCAGCATTTT. Translating gives CASSLGSQPQHF.